These 9 T cell receptor beta chains came from one sample sequenced in a study of cytomegalovirus exposure and HLA in healthy donors (TCRdb year 2017). The method was the immunoSEQ multiplex PCR assay. For the multiplex PCR, a mixture combining 60 forward primers for TCR Vbeta segments and 13 reverse primers for TCR Jbeta segments was used. TCRdb's version of the immuneACCESS table is confined to in-frame rearrangements and falls short of the full clone set. An unresolved V gene accounts for under half of the shortfall where checked; the remainder is of unknown origin. The sample includes 150,000 to 200,000 clones, with 80% to 90% observed a single time. In total, the top ten clones hold about a tenth of the sample. The specimen was PBMCs. The receptors shown here come from a man aged 18-30 years in good health and CMV-seropositive.

The V call is TRBV5-1, the J call TRBJ1-1; TRBD1 aligns across 7 bases. The J segment lost 3 bases and the V segment lost 1 base, leaving 3 bases of the junction unmatched. The CDR3 contains 14 residues. CDR1 is SGHRS and CDR2 is YFSETQ in the germline V gene. The CDR3 nucleotides read TGCGCCAGCAGCTTGTTAGGGGGCCACACTGAAGCTTTCTTT. Amino acids: CASSLLGGHTEAFF.

This CDR3 reads CASSLEPWSYNEQFF. The CDR3 DNA reads TGTGCCAGCAGCTTAGAGCCCTGGTCCTACAATGAGCAGTTCTTC. The chain combines TRBV7-8 with TRBJ2-1, with D hard to call. Germline CDR1 and CDR2: SGHVS and FQNEAQ. Trimming shortened V by 1 base and J by 1 base, and 8 bases separated the two germline ends. This CDR3 spans 15 amino acids.

The CDR3 reads CAISGVLRTDTQYF. CDR3 sequence (DNA): TGTGCCATCAGCGGGGTGCTAAGGACAGATACGCAGTATTTT. J is TRBJ2-3 and V is TRBV19; 7 bases fit TRBD2. Trimming removed 10 bases from V and 3 bases from J; junction bases left unmatched: 10. In germline, CDR1 is LNHDA, CDR2 SQIVND (reference sequence). The CDR3 extends over 14 amino acids.

This clone was found once. The V gene is TRBV9, the J gene TRBJ2-5, with D possibly matching TRBD2 (7 bases). CDR3 length equals 16 residues. Trimming left V 3 bases short and J 1 base short, with 16 bases between. Germline CDR1 and CDR2: SGDLS and YYNGEE. The CDR3 coding sequence is TGTGCCAGCAGCGCCGAGGGGGGGCGCCTCCAAGAGACCCAGTACTTC. Translation gives CASSAEGGRLQETQYF.

The chain combines TRBV6-6 with TRBJ2-2, with TRBD2 matching over 10 bases. Germline V gene lookup returns CDR1 MNHNY and CDR2 SVGAGI (reference sequence). Trimming cost V 4 bases and J 7 bases; bases outside gene matches: 6. This CDR3 has 15 amino acids. The CDR3 is CASSSLAGGGGELFF. DNA for the CDR3: TGTGCCAGCAGTTCTTTAGCGGGGGGAGGCGGGGAGCTGTTTTTT.

CDR3 amino acids: CASSLAGQGGTEAFF. Here the CDR3 DNA reads TGCGCCAGCAGCTTGGCCGGACAGGGGGGCACTGAAGCTTTCTTT. The chain links TRBV5-1 to TRBJ1-1, with 10 nucleotides matching TRBD1. CDR1 is SGHRS and CDR2 is YFSETQ in the germline V gene. The CDR3 runs to 15 residues. The junction had 3 bases not matched to a gene; V was cut back by 0 bases and J by 4 bases.

This clone was detected once. V is TRBV7-2 and J is TRBJ1-5, with 7 bases fitting TRBD1. This CDR3 is built from 16 residues. The V segment lost 5 bases and the J segment 0 bases; nucleotides outside the gene matches: 7. Germline V gene data show CDR1 as SGHTA and CDR2 as FQGNSA. CDR3 residues: CASSPGDRNSNQPQHF. The CDR3 bases are TGTGCCAGCAGCCCAGGGGACAGAAATAGCAATCAGCCCCAGCATTTT.

This clone was seen a few times. The chain links TRBV10-1 to TRBJ1-1; no clear D. The CDR3 has 12 amino acids. Per germline, CDR1 WNHNN and CDR2 SYGVQD (reference sequence). The V end lost 3 bases, the J end lost 8 bases, and 10 bases lay between the germline ends. CDR3 nucleotides: TGCGCCAGCAGTGACGGGCCGGGAGAAGCTTTCTTT. Its translation is CASSDGPGEAFF.

The chain has TRBV5-8 and TRBJ2-3, with 8 bases lining up with TRBD2. V was clipped by 3 bases and J by 4 bases; unmatched bases: 7. Germline values: CDR1 SGHTS, CDR2 YDEGEE. This CDR3 has 15 amino acids. CDR3 residues: CASSWRGAVADTQYF. The CDR3, as DNA: TGTGCCAGCAGCTGGCGGGGGGCCGTCGCAGATACGCAGTATTTT. The full variable domain, in which reference TRBV5-8 and TRBJ2-3 provide the parts outside the CDR3, is EAGVTQSPTHLIKTRGQQATLRCSPISGHTSVYWYQQALGLGLQFLLWYDEGEERNRGNFPPRFSGRQFPNYSSELNVNALELEDSALYLCASSWRGAVADTQYFGPGTRLTVL.